These 23 T cell receptor beta chains came from one sample sequenced in a study of cytomegalovirus exposure and HLA in healthy donors. Both 60 Vbeta primers and 13 Jbeta primers went into the PCR. TCRdb's table, derived via immunoSEQ multiplex PCR, lists solely in-frame clones and lacks some. The sample includes roughly 99,000 clones, less than 85% of them seen just once. The sequenced sample was PBMCs. The receptors were sampled from a woman aged 40 to 55 in good health and CMV-seropositive.

The CDR3 region is CASRRTQGGSYNEQFF. In DNA, the CDR3 is TGTGCCAGCAGACGTACACAGGGTGGCTCCTACAATGAGCAGTTCTTC. V and J are TRBV7-9 and TRBJ2-1; possible D gene TRBD1, 6 bases. Trimming cost V 6 bases and J 0 bases, with 15 bases left between them. This CDR3 is built from 16 residues. Germline V gene data show CDR1 as SEHNR and CDR2 as FQNEAQ (reference sequence).

The chain recombines TRBV2 with TRBJ1-6; D is possibly TRBD1 (5 bases). The germline CDR1 and CDR2 sequences are SNHLY and FYNNEI. The V gene lost 7 bases and the J gene lost 10 bases, with 20 bases spanning the gap. The CDR3 consists of 15 residues. Here the CDR3 DNA reads TGTGCCAGCATCCTCTCGGGGGATGCAGTCTCACCCCTCCACTTT. Translating gives CASILSGDAVSPLHF.

This clone was seen a single time. This chain uses TRBV30 with TRBJ2-5; 9 positions agree with TRBD2. CDR3 length: 13 residues. Unmatched junction bases numbered 2, after V lost 4 bases and J lost 2 bases. Germline-derived CDR1 and CDR2 are GTSNPN and SVGIG (reference sequence). The CDR3 coding sequence is TGTGCCTGGAATCTAGCGGGACAAGAGACCCAGTACTTC. Translated, it gives CAWNLAGQETQYF.

V gene TRBV5-1 combines with J gene TRBJ2-5; D possibly corresponds to TRBD2 (5 bases). Trimming removed 4 bases from V and 4 bases from J, with 14 bases in between. CDR3 size: 14 residues. The germline gives CDR1 SGHRS, CDR2 YFSETQ. The CDR3 loop is CASSPPGSSETQYF. As DNA, the CDR3 is TGCGCCAGCAGCCCTCCGGGATCGTCAGAGACCCAGTACTTC.

Judged by abundance, this clone is medium-sized. The chain links TRBV6-5 to TRBJ1-4; 8 nucleotides align to TRBD1. Germline V gene data show CDR1 as MNHEY and CDR2 as SVGAGI. The CDR3 runs to 15 residues. The junction had 11 bases not matched to a gene; V was cut back by 6 bases and J by 8 bases. Here the CDR3 DNA reads TGTGCCAGCAGCCGTGAGAGGACAGGGCAAGAAAAACTGTTTTTT. This encodes CASSRERTGQEKLFF.

This chain uses TRBV19 with TRBJ1-2, with TRBD1 matching 7 bases. The V gene end was trimmed by 7 bases and the J gene end by 3 bases; junction bases not matched to a gene: 5. Germline values: CDR1 LNHDA, CDR2 SQIVND (reference sequence). The length of the CDR3 is 13 residues. This chain's CDR3 is CASTKQGYYGYTF. CDR3 DNA: TGTGCCAGTACCAAACAGGGGTACTATGGCTACACCTTC.

J is TRBJ1-1 and V is TRBV19; D not resolved. The length of the CDR3 is 13 residues. Germline values: CDR1 LNHDA, CDR2 SQIVND (reference sequence). The V end lost 5 bases, the J end lost 1 base, and 8 bases lay between the germline ends. CDR3: CASSEGSNTEAFF. In DNA, the CDR3 is TGTGCCAGTAGTGAGGGTTCGAACACTGAAGCTTTCTTT. The whole variable domain, filled in from reference TRBV19 and TRBJ1-1, reads DGGITQSPKYLFRKEGQNVTLSCEQNLNHDAMYWYRQDPGQGLRLIYYSQIVNDFQKGDIAEGYSVSREKKESFPLTVTSAQKNPTAFYLCASSEGSNTEAFFGQGTRLTVV.

The chain carries TRBV6-1 and TRBJ1-1, with D unclear. This CDR3 spans 13 amino acids. Trimming took off 3 bases at V and 1 base at J, with 6 bases between the two ends. Germline V gene data show CDR1 as MNHNS and CDR2 as SASEGT. The CDR3 loop reads CASSDPGNTEAFF. DNA for the CDR3: TGTGCCAGCAGTGATCCGGGGAACACTGAAGCTTTCTTT.

CDR3 protein: CASRPSLDYGYTF. CDR3 DNA: TGTGCCAGTAGACCCTCCCTAGACTATGGCTACACCTTC. The rearrangement links TRBV28 to TRBJ1-2; D remains ambiguous. Trimming removed 9 bases from V and 3 bases from J, with 14 bases in between. CDR3 size: 13 residues. Germline CDR1 is MDHEN and CDR2 is SYDVKM.

The chain joins TRBV4-2 to TRBJ1-2; D not certain. This CDR3 contains 15 residues. Germline V CDR1 and CDR2: LGHNA, YNFKEQ. Trimming cost V 1 base and J 7 bases, with 16 bases left between them. CDR3 region: CASSQVSGEYGGYTF. CDR3 in DNA: TGTGCCAGCAGCCAAGTCTCAGGTGAATACGGTGGCTACACCTTC.

In DNA, the CDR3 is TGTGCCAGCAGTTTAATCCCAGGGGAGACCCAGTACTTC. This sequence encodes CASSLIPGETQYF. The V call is TRBV27, the J call TRBJ2-5; D is perhaps TRBD1 (5 bases). CDR3 length equals 13 residues. Germline V gives CDR1 MNHEY, CDR2 SMNVEV (reference sequence). Between the trimmed V and J ends, which lost 2 bases and 5 bases, there was a span of 9 bases.

As DNA, the CDR3 is TGTGCCTGGAGTAGGGGGCAGGATCAGCCCCAGCATTTT. It is translated as CAWSRGQDQPQHF. This chain links TRBV30 with TRBJ1-5, with 7 bases lining up with TRBD1. The V and J ends lost 2 bases and 5 bases, in that order; junction bases with no gene match: 3. The CDR3 totals 13 residues. Germline lookup yields CDR1 GTSNPN and CDR2 SVGIG (reference sequence).

This clone has just a few counts. This CDR3 reads CASSLGRGAVWETQYF. The CDR3 nucleotides are TGCGCCAGCAGCTTGGGACGGGGGGCAGTTTGGGAGACCCAGTACTTC. The chain employs TRBV5-1 and TRBJ2-5; D perhaps matches TRBD2 (7 bases). This CDR3 has 16 residues. Trimming removed 0 bases at V and 5 bases at J, with 17 bases between. Germline lookup yields CDR1 SGHRS and CDR2 YFSETQ.

This clone was detected only a few times. This chain uses TRBV30 with TRBJ1-4; D possibly corresponds to TRBD1 (6 bases). V was pared by 5 bases and J by 8 bases, with 15 bases between. Germline values: CDR1 GTSNPN, CDR2 SVGIG (reference sequence). This CDR3 comprises 13 residues. The CDR3 region is CAWGGLSGEKLFF. CDR3 DNA sequence: TGTGCCTGGGGGGGCTTATCGGGGGAAAAACTGTTTTTT.

This sequence joins TRBV10-3 and TRBJ2-1; the match to TRBD2 covers 12 bases. From germline, CDR1 is ENHRY and CDR2 SYGVKD. V shed 4 bases and J 9 bases; nucleotides not matched to a gene: 7. The CDR3 extends over 15 amino acids. Here the CDR3 reads CAISGTSGGQSEQFF. In nucleotides, the CDR3 is TGTGCCATCAGTGGAACTAGCGGGGGGCAGAGTGAGCAGTTCTTC.

In this sample, this clone turned up a few times. The chain recombines TRBV19 with TRBJ1-1, with TRBD1 identical over 9 bases. Germline V gives CDR1 LNHDA, CDR2 SQIVND (reference sequence). This CDR3 has 13 residues. J gave up 5 bases and V 4 bases, and 2 bases lay outside the gene matches. The CDR3 protein is CASSRQGETEAFF. The CDR3 DNA reads as TGTGCCAGTAGTAGACAGGGGGAGACTGAAGCTTTCTTT. Together with reference TRBV19 and TRBJ1-1, the CDR3 gives the full variable domain: DGGITQSPKYLFRKEGQNVTLSCEQNLNHDAMYWYRQDPGQGLRLIYYSQIVNDFQKGDIAEGYSVSREKKESFPLTVTSAQKNPTAFYLCASSRQGETEAFFGQGTRLTVV.

Concerning this clone itself: The same CDR3 arises from other DNA sequences in this sample as well. This chain uses TRBV7-2 with TRBJ1-1; no clear D gene. CDR1 SGHTA and CDR2 FQGNSA come from the germline V gene. V lost 2 bases to trimming and J lost 0 bases, with 7 bases between them. This CDR3 is built from 14 residues. The CDR3 region has the DNA TGTGCCAGCAGCTTACGGGTATTGAACACTGAAGCTTTCTTT. The encoded protein is CASSLRVLNTEAFF.

The chain combines TRBV29-1 with TRBJ1-3; TRBD1 matches 7 bases. The germline gives CDR1 SQVTM, CDR2 ANQGSEA. Trimming cost V 7 bases and J 4 bases; bases outside gene matches: 13. CDR3 size: 15 residues. CDR3 nucleotide sequence: TGCAGCGCGTTACAGGGGAGCTCGGTCGGAAACACCATATATTTT. Its translation is CSALQGSSVGNTIYF.

The CDR3 spells CASSYFSGGRETQYF. The CDR3 nucleotides are TGTGCCAGCAGCTACTTTAGTGGGGGGAGAGAGACCCAGTACTTC. The genes are TRBV7-9 and TRBJ2-5; D may be TRBD2 (6 bases). Between the trimmed V and J ends, which lost 4 bases and 4 bases, there was a span of 16 bases. In germline, CDR1 is SEHNR, CDR2 FQNEAQ (reference sequence). The CDR3 loop spans 15 amino acids.

CDR3 residues: CAVGASGGRYQETQYF. DNA for the CDR3: TGTGCCGTTGGGGCTAGCGGGGGACGGTACCAAGAGACCCAGTACTTC. This rearrangement joins TRBV7-8 to TRBJ2-5; 10 nucleotides match TRBD2. Trimming took 11 bases from V and 0 from J; bases not matched to a gene: 12. The CDR3 sequence is 16 residues long. From germline, CDR1 is SGHVS and CDR2 FQNEAQ.

The chain is built from TRBV5-1 and TRBJ1-6, with 7 bases lining up with TRBD1. With 0 bases clipped from V and 6 bases from J, the junction kept 0 bases outside the gene matches. This CDR3 has 14 amino acids. The germline CDR1 and CDR2 sequences are SGHRS and YFSETQ. The CDR3 reads CASSLGTGNSPLHF. CDR3 DNA sequence: TGCGCCAGCAGCTTGGGGACAGGTAATTCACCCCTCCACTTT.

This sequence joins TRBV18 and TRBJ1-6; D perhaps matches TRBD1 (6 bases). V dropped 3 bases and J dropped 3 bases, with 9 bases sitting between them. CDR3 length: 15 residues. Germline lookup yields CDR1 KGHSH and CDR2 LQKENI. The CDR3 sequence is CASSPGGGYNSPLHF. The DNA of the CDR3 is TGTGCCAGCTCACCGGGAGGGGGCTATAATTCACCCCTCCACTTT.

The chain links TRBV5-4 to TRBJ1-2, with a weak D call TRBD1 (5 bases). Looked up from germline, CDR1 is SGHNT and CDR2 is YYREEE (reference sequence). This CDR3 has 13 residues. The germline V and J ends were trimmed by 0 bases and 4 bases, with 7 bases remaining between them. The CDR3 DNA sequence: TGTGCCAGCAGCTTGGACAGGTCCTATGGCTACACCTTC. Its translation is CASSLDRSYGYTF.